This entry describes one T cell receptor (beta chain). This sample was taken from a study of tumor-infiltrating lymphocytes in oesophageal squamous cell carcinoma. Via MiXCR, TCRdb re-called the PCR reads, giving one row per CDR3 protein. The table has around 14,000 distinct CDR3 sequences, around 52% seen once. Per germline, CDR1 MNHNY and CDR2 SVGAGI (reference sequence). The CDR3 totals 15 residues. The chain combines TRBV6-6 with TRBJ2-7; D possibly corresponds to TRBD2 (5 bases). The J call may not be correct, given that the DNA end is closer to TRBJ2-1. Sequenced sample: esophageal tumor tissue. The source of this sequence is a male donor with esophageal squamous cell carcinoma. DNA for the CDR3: TGTGCCAGCAGTGGATGGAAAAACGAGGGCAATGAGCAGTTCTTC. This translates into CASSGWKNEGNEQFF.